These 8 T cell receptor beta chains came from one sample sequenced in a study of blood T cells in healthy people across ages. With a J-beta primer mix and a sample-barcoded 5' primer, a second PCR ran about 6 to 11 cycles. TCRdb re-analysed the 5' RACE reads in MiXCR, keeping a single row per CDR3 protein. The sample lists roughly 1,000,000 distinct CDR3 sequences; under 30% were seen once. The sample was also reused in another study, on T cells of mothers and their children.

Sequencing input: blood. The receptors shown here come from a girl aged 2-15 years in good health.

V is TRBV29-1 and J is TRBJ2-5; the D is unclear. The closer fit of TRBJ2-7 to the DNA end suggests the J call may be wrong. CDR1 and CDR2 (germline): SQVTM, ANQGSEA. There are 13 residues in the CDR3. The CDR3 loop is CSVSDSAFYEQYF. For the CDR3, the DNA is TGCAGCGTTTCAGATAGTGCTTTCTACGAGCAGTACTTC.

The sample holds a few counts of this clonotype. The J gene is TRBJ2-5, the V gene TRBV27, with 7 bases aligning to TRBD1. The DNA matches TRBJ2-1 better at its end, which makes the J call doubtful. CDR1 is MNHEY, CDR2 SMNVEV, per germline (reference sequence). CDR3 length: 15 amino acids. CDR3: CASSFISGGDNEQFF. The CDR3 DNA sequence: TGTGCCAGCAGTTTCATATCAGGGGGAGATAATGAGCAGTTCTTC.

V is TRBV7-6 and J is TRBJ2-5; D remains unclear. TRBJ2-1 matches the DNA end more closely, so the J call is doubtful. This CDR3 is built from 13 residues. The germline V gene encodes CDR1 SGHVS and CDR2 FNYEAQ. CDR3 in DNA: TGTGCCAGCAGCCGAACCGTCCTCAATGAGCAGTTCTTC. This encodes CASSRTVLNEQFF.

This clonotype was observed a handful of times. V usage is TRBV28 and J usage is TRBJ2-7, with unresolved D. The V gene's germline CDR1 is MDHEN and CDR2 SYDVKM. The length of the CDR3 is 12 residues. Deletions cut 6 bases from V and 0 bases from J, with 6 bases between. The CDR3 loop is CASRTPSYEQYF. The CDR3 coding sequence is TGTGCCAGCAGGACACCCTCCTACGAGCAGTACTTC.

This clonotype was counted between two and nine times. The chain is built from TRBV6-6 and TRBJ1-1; no reliable D call. Trimming removed 0 bases from V and 0 bases from J, with 8 bases in between. CDR3 length equals 15 residues. Germline V gene lookup returns CDR1 MNHNY and CDR2 SVGAGI (reference sequence). The CDR3: CASSYSGGMNTEAFF. CDR3 nucleotides: TGTGCCAGCAGTTACTCGGGAGGGATGAACACTGAAGCTTTCTTT.

This clonotype was counted a few times. This chain connects TRBV3-1 to TRBJ1-2; maybe TRBD1 (6 bases). Germline assignment: CDR1 LGHDT and CDR2 YNNKEL (reference sequence). Deletions cut 0 bases from V and 3 bases from J, with 11 bases between. The CDR3 is 15 residues long. DNA for the CDR3: TGTGCCAGCAGCCAAGATGGGGGGGGCGACTATGGCTACACCTTC. Amino acid sequence: CASSQDGGGDYGYTF.

Concerning this clonotype: A junction end diverges from the germline sequence, so it may reflect a read error. The rearrangement joins TRBV29-1 to TRBJ2-5; no definite D call. The CDR3 is made up of 13 amino acids. Germline V gene sequence: CDR1 SQVTM, CDR2 ANQGSEA. CDR3 sequence: CSVQDTAQETQYF. The CDR3 DNA follows: TGCAGCGTTCAAGACACAGCCCAAGAGACCCAGTACTTC. Variable domain in full (rest from reference TRBV29-1 and TRBJ2-5): SAVISQKPSRDICQRGTSLTIQCQVDSQVTMMFWYRQQPGQSLTLIATANQGSEATYESGFVIDKFPISRPNLTFSTLTVSNMSPEDSSIYLCSVQDTAQETQYFGPGTRLLVL.

This clonotype has a count of ten or more. The chain carries TRBV5-1 and TRBJ2-5, with no clear D. Per germline, CDR1 SGHRS and CDR2 YFSETQ. Trimming cost V 0 bases and J 3 bases, with 6 bases left between them. This CDR3 has 13 residues. CDR3 sequence (DNA): TGCGCCAGCAGCTTGGGGGTCGAAGAGACCCAGTACTTC. Translated, it gives CASSLGVEETQYF.